This TCR beta chain was recovered during a study of identical twins. TCRdb recomputed calls from the 5' RACE reads with MiXCR, one row per CDR3 protein. This table holds about 720,000 distinct CDR3 sequences, roughly 18% found once. This clonotype turned up a few times. The junction had 6 bases not matched to a gene; V was cut back by 3 bases and J by 5 bases. CDR3 length equals 14 residues. Germline CDR1 and CDR2: MNHEY and SMNVEV (reference sequence). These same records also appear under a second study, on T cells expressing NK-cell markers. That study reports: Dominant NKG2C+ clonotypes accounted for roughly 1.0-8% of CD8+ T cells in roughly 6 donors. It remained uncertain whether the expanded NKG2C+ T cell clones were specific for HCMV antigens.

The rearrangement joins TRBV27 to TRBJ1-2; 7 bases line up with TRBD1. Sequencing was done on a sample of PBMCs. This sequence originates from a woman under 30 in good health. In DNA, the CDR3 is TGTGCCAGCAGTTTGAGGACAGGCCGGTATGGCTACACCTTC. This encodes CASSLRTGRYGYTF.